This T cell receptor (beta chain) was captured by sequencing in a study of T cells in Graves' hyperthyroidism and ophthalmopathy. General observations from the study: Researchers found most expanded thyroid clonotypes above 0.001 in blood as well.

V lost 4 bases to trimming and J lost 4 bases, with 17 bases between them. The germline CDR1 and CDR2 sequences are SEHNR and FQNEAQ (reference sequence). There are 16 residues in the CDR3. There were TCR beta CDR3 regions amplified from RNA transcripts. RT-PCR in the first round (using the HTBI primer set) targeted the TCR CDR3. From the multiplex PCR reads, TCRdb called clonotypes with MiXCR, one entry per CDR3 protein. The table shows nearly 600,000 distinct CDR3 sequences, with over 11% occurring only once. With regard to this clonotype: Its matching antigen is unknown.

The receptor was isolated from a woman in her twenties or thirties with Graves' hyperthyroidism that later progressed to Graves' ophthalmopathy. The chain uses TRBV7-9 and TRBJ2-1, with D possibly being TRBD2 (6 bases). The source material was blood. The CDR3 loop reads CASSYPSREQYNEQFF. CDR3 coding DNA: TGTGCCAGCAGCTATCCCTCCCGGGAGCAATACAATGAGCAGTTCTTC.